The rows below give T cell receptor beta chains drawn from one sample of a study of blood T cell repertoires in COVID-19. TCRdb's table, derived via immunoSEQ multiplex PCR, lists solely in-frame clones and lacks some. The data hold 200,000 or so clones, with 88% observed a single time. Material: PBMCs or T cells enriched from blood (not recorded which). These receptors came from a woman aged 25-40 years who had recovered from COVID-19. Both conserved end residues are part of each CDR3.

j_call v_call cdr3_aa
TRBJ2-1 TRBV5-8 CASSPSGATYNEQFF
TRBJ1-1 TRBV19 CASSIQEDTEAFF
TRBJ1-5 TRBV19 CASSIPQGVSNQPQHF
TRBJ1-6 TRBV7-2 CASSFGSDSPLHF
TRBJ1-2 TRBV19 CASYETGSYGYTF
TRBJ1-2 TRBV7-8 CASSLATGANYGYTF
TRBJ2-7 TRBV6-1 CASTEAPTGLAGGPYEQYF
TRBJ1-5 TRBV4-1 CASSAGGASNQPQHF
TRBJ1-2 TRBV2 CASSRELNYGYTF
TRBJ1-4 TRBV4-3 CASSPGTGVFNEKLFF
TRBJ1-1 TRBV18 CASSPSGFRVSEAFF
TRBJ2-5 TRBV29-1 CSGVSTNQETQYF
TRBJ1-1 TRBV5-1 CASTRHGRGASMNTEAFF
TRBJ2-7 TRBV10-3 CAISDRDRGVYEQYF
TRBJ1-1 TRBV4-3 CASSQDQGGDNTEAFF
TRBJ2-2 TRBV5-6 CASSYSSETGELFF
TRBJ2-3 TRBV7-3 CASSPGPSTDTQYF
TRBJ2-7 TRBV6-5 CASRGGSYEQYF
TRBJ2-2 TRBV11-3 CASSLNRDRLTGELFF
TRBJ1-2 TRBV7-9 CASSATGTALNYGYTF
TRBJ2-3 TRBV5-1 CASSLEASGGIDTQYF
TRBJ2-7 TRBV4-1 CASSQDPLRLSGNTYEQYF
TRBJ1-1 TRBV24-1 CATSERQGGEAFF
TRBJ1-2 TRBV9 CASSVDSGYGYTF
TRBJ2-7 TRBV3-1/TRBV3-2 CASSEGLAGAYEQYF
TRBJ1-2 TRBV7-2 CASSLGATTYGYTF
TRBJ2-7 TRBV19 CASSIDDSSYEQYF
TRBJ1-3 TRBV7-2 CASSLGAGGLNTIYF
TRBJ1-5 TRBV19 CASSILGQVTGYQPQHF
TRBJ2-1 TRBV20-1 CSARRGNEQFF
TRBJ2-5 TRBV5-1 CASSLEVGQDETQYF
TRBJ2-7 TRBV6-5 CASTGGNSYEQYF
TRBJ1-1 TRBV27 CASSLGTGANTEAFF
TRBJ2-7 TRBV15 CATSRDRSYEQYF
TRBJ2-3 TRBV19 CASSIYKGSGTDTQYF
TRBJ1-2 TRBV5-4 CASSLDLRDSLGYTF
TRBJ2-1 TRBV27 CASSPPGGPYNEQFF
TRBJ1-1 TRBV7-8 CASSRNSNTEAFF
TRBJ2-1 TRBV27 CASSLLGGSEQFF
TRBJ1-2 TRBV5-5 CASSLRPDRVGYGYTF
TRBJ2-1 TRBV4-3 CASSQQPGQDYNEQFF
TRBJ1-2 TRBV4-3 CASSQDRTGNNYGYTF
TRBJ1-1 TRBV7-9 CASSSASHGTGGFAEAFF
TRBJ1-1 TRBV19 CASSIYSTGMNTEAFF
TRBJ1-2 TRBV7-2 CASSSDRGRGYTF
TRBJ1-4 TRBV9 CASSGGQRYEKLFF